This T cell receptor (beta chain) was sequenced in a study of shared clonotypes between healthy human individuals. Assay used: immunoSEQ multiplex PCR; TCRdb lists only in-frame clones, some missing. The table records fewer than 2.5 million clones, over 85% of them present only once. The CDR3 is 15 amino acids. CDR1 MNHEY and CDR2 SVGAGI come from the germline V gene. Between the trimmed V and J ends, which lost 6 bases and 0 bases, there was a span of 12 bases. The chain employs TRBV6-5 and TRBJ2-1; D call uncertain. The TCR sequence derives from a man between 18 and 29 years old in good health. Some clones in this sample may be carry-over from other donors' samples. The sequenced sample was naive CD4+ T cells from PBMCs. The subset: CD45RA+ positively selected. The CDR3 nucleotides are TGTGCCAGCAGCTGGACCGCCAGCTCCTACAATGAGCAGTTCTTC. Protein sequence: CASSWTASSYNEQFF.